The 17 T cell receptor beta chains reported below all come from one sample, sequenced in a study of T cell responses to AZD1222 COVID-19 vaccine. Only in-frame clones appear in the TCRdb table, and some are missing; sequencing was by immunoSEQ multiplex PCR. The sample consists of 100,000 to 150,000 clones, roughly 91% of them appearing once. This specimen consisted of peripheral blood, obtained 28 days after the second AZD1222 dose. The receptors were gathered from an adult who received the AZD1222 COVID-19 vaccine.

This chain joins TRBV6-5 and TRBJ2-7, with D hard to call. The CDR3 runs to 12 residues. Germline CDR1 reads MNHEY; CDR2 reads SVGAGI. V was cut by 4 bases and J by 0 bases, with 4 bases left in between. Here the CDR3 DNA reads TGTGCCAGCAGTTTCAGCTCCTACGAGCAGTACTTC. It codes for CASSFSSYEQYF.

The chain combines TRBV14 with TRBJ2-6; D unclear. The germline V gene encodes CDR1 SGHDN and CDR2 FVKESK. This CDR3 spans 15 amino acids. Trimming took off 5 bases at V and 4 bases at J, with 12 bases between the two ends. The CDR3 DNA reads TGTGCCAGCAGCACCAAGTGGTCCGGGGCCAACGTCCTGACTTTC. Translation gives CASSTKWSGANVLTF.

The V call is TRBV5-3, the J call TRBJ1-1, with 9 bases lining up with TRBD1. TRBV5-3 is noted as an ORF with a role that remains uncertain. V was pared by 0 bases and J by 0 bases, with 6 bases of the junction left unmatched. The CDR3 extends over 17 amino acids. The CDR3 sequence is CARSLVLTGGVNTEAFF. DNA for the CDR3: TGTGCCAGAAGCTTGGTTTTGACAGGGGGAGTGAACACTGAAGCTTTCTTT.

CDR3 nucleotide sequence: TGTGCCAGTAGTATAGGGGGGGCCTATGGCTACACCTTC. Residues: CASSIGGAYGYTF. This rearrangement joins TRBV19 to TRBJ1-2; TRBD1 might be the D (6 bases). The CDR3 loop spans 13 amino acids. Germline assignment: CDR1 LNHDA and CDR2 SQIVND (reference sequence). Trimming left V 1 base short and J 4 bases short, with 7 bases between.

This chain uses TRBV11-3 with TRBJ2-1; TRBD1 matches at 9 bases. Losses at the gene ends were 5 bases for V and 5 bases for J; bases not matched to a gene: 4. Germline CDR1 reads SGHNT; CDR2 reads YENEEA. There are 14 residues in the CDR3. The CDR3 is CASSTGGANNEQFF. CDR3 coding DNA: TGTGCCAGCAGCACAGGGGGCGCGAACAATGAGCAGTTCTTC.

This clone occurred a few times. V and J are TRBV6-5 and TRBJ1-1; tentatively, D is TRBD1 (6 bases). Germline loops: CDR1 MNHEY, CDR2 SVGAGI. The V gene lost 2 bases and the J gene lost 1 base, with 11 bases spanning the gap. The CDR3 is 15 amino acids. The CDR3 loop is CASSYGKTGNTEAFF. CDR3 bases: TGTGCCAGCAGTTACGGAAAGACAGGGAACACTGAAGCTTTCTTT.

This clone was seen a single time. In nucleotides, the CDR3 is TGCGCCATCACCGAGTTTTGGCGCCCGGTGCAGTTCTTC. This translates into CAITEFWRPVQFF. V usage is TRBV10-1 and J usage is TRBJ2-1; the D is unclear. V was trimmed by 10 bases and J by 12 bases, leaving 22 bases between them. Germline values: CDR1 WNHNN, CDR2 SYGVQD (reference sequence). The CDR3 spans 13 residues.

CDR3 loop: CAISGAQGAVYEQYF. CDR3 sequence (DNA): TGTGCCATCAGTGGGGCGCAGGGGGCGGTCTACGAGCAGTACTTC. This chain links TRBV10-3 with TRBJ2-7, with TRBD1 matching 8 bases. V dropped 4 bases and J dropped 3; count of bases not matched to a gene: 8. There are 15 residues in the CDR3. CDR1 ENHRY and CDR2 SYGVKD come from the germline V gene.

The chain links TRBV7-9 to TRBJ2-5; D gene unclear. CDR1 and CDR2 from the germline V gene are SEHNR and FQNEAQ (reference sequence). This CDR3 region has 13 residues. V gave up 1 base and J gave up 7 bases, with 10 bases separating them. The CDR3 loop reads CASSLDTAWTQYF. The CDR3 DNA reads as TGTGCCAGCAGCTTAGATACTGCCTGGACCCAGTACTTC.

This sequence joins TRBV7-6 and TRBJ2-6, with D uncertain. Germline assignment: CDR1 SGHVS and CDR2 FNYEAQ. The V end lost 2 bases, the J end lost 0 bases, and 14 bases lay between the germline ends. CDR3 length: 18 residues. CDR3 nucleotides: TGTGCCAGCAGCTTACAGTTGCCGACGATCTCTGGGGCCAACGTCCTGACTTTC. It encodes CASSLQLPTISGANVLTF.

In this sample, this clone turned up once. J is TRBJ2-7 and V is TRBV6-5; TRBD2 aligns across 8 bases. The trim removed 5 bases at V and 5 bases at J, leaving 11 bases unmatched. Germline V gene data show CDR1 as MNHEY and CDR2 as SVGAGI. The CDR3 runs 15 residues. This chain's CDR3 is CASSRHETGGDEQYF. In DNA, the CDR3 is TGTGCCAGCAGTCGACATGAAACGGGGGGGGACGAGCAGTACTTC.

This chain uses TRBV6-1 with TRBJ2-1, with 7 positions matching TRBD2. V was clipped by 0 bases and J by 3 bases; unmatched bases: 8. The V gene's germline CDR1 is MNHNS and CDR2 SASEGT. The CDR3 has 17 amino acids. The DNA for the CDR3 is TGTGCCAGCAGTGAAGCGCGCGAGCGGGACCTCTACAATGAGCAGTTCTTC. Translated: CASSEARERDLYNEQFF.

V and J are TRBV2 and TRBJ1-5; 7 bases are a match to TRBD1. Trimming removed 5 bases from V and 7 bases from J; junction bases left unmatched: 8. CDR1 SNHLY and CDR2 FYNNEI come from the germline V gene. CDR3 length: 14 residues. Written as DNA, the CDR3 is TGTGCCAGCAGTCTTAGACAGGGCGGGCAGCCCCAGCATTTT. Translating it yields CASSLRQGGQPQHF.

This sequence joins TRBV6-5 and TRBJ1-1; D is possibly TRBD1 (6 bases). This CDR3 is 13 amino acids long. Germline lookup yields CDR1 MNHEY and CDR2 SVGAGI. Trimming took off 8 bases at V and 3 bases at J, with 13 bases between the two ends. CDR3 protein: CASEGGAHTEAFF. The CDR3 region has the DNA TGTGCCAGCGAGGGGGGGGCGCACACTGAAGCTTTCTTT.

The chain joins TRBV7-9 to TRBJ2-2; possible D gene TRBD1, 6 bases. CDR1 and CDR2 (germline): SEHNR, FQNEAQ (reference sequence). The CDR3 extends over 16 amino acids. Between the trimmed V and J ends, which lost 5 bases and 4 bases, there was a span of 17 bases. CDR3: CASSPRGQYGTGELFF. The CDR3 DNA is TGTGCCAGCAGCCCCCGAGGACAGTACGGCACCGGGGAGCTGTTTTTT. Combining the CDR3 with reference TRBV7-9 and TRBJ2-2 gives the whole variable domain DTGVSQNPRHKITKRGQNVTFRCDPISEHNRLYWYRQTLGQGPEFLTYFQNEAQLEKSRLLSDRFSAERPKGSFSTLEIQRTEQGDSAMYLCASSPRGQYGTGELFFGEGSRLTVL.

The chain uses TRBV7-2 and TRBJ2-7; 8 bases agree with TRBD1. CDR3 length: 12 residues. Germline trimming cut 2 bases from V and 7 bases from J; bases unmatched to any gene: 1. Germline V gene data show CDR1 as SGHTA and CDR2 as FQGNSA. The CDR3 nucleotides are TGTGCCAGCAGCTTAACAGGGGGAGAGCAGTACTTC. Translating gives CASSLTGGEQYF.

This clone occurred once. The chain links TRBV9 to TRBJ2-7; D ambiguous. The CDR3 extends over 16 amino acids. Germline CDR1 SGDLS, CDR2 YYNGEE. Trimming shortened V by 2 bases and J by 4 bases, and 19 bases separated the two germline ends. CDR3 nucleotides: TGTGCCAGCAGCGTGCATGTCCGGCCCTCGGCTTACGAGCAGTACTTC. Translating it yields CASSVHVRPSAYEQYF.